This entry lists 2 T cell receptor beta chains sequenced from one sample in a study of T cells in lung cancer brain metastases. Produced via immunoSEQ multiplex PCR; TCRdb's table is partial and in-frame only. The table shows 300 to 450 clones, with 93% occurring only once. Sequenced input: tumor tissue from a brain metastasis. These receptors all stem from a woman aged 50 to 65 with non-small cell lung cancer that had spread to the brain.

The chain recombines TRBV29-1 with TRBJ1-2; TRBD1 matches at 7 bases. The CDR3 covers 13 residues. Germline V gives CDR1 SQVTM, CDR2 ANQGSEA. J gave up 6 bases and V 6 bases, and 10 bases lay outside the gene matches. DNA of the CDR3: TGCAGCGTCCACAGGGGCGGTGGTGATGGCTACACCTTC. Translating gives CSVHRGGGDGYTF. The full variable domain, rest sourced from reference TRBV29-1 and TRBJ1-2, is SAVISQKPSRDICQRGTSLTIQCQVDSQVTMMFWYRQQPGQSLTLIATANQGSEATYESGFVIDKFPISRPNLTFSTLTVSNMSPEDSSIYLCSVHRGGGDGYTFGSGTRLTVV.

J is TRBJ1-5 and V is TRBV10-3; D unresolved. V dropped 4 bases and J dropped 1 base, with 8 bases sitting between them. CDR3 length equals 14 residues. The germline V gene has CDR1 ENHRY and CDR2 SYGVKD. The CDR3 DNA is TGTGCCATCAGTGCGGACGGAAGCAATCAGCCCCAGCATTTT. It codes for CAISADGSNQPQHF.